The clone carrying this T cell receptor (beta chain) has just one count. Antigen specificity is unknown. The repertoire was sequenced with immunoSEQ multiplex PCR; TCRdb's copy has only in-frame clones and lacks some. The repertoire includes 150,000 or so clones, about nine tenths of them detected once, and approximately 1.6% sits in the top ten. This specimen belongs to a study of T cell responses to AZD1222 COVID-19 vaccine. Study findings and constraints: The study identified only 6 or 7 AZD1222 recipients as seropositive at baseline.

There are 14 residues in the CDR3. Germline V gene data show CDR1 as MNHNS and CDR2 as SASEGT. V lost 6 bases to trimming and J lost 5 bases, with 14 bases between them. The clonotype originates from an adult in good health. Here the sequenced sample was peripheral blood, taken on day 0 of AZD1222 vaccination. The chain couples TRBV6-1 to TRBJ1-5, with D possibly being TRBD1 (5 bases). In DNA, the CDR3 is TGTGCCAGCAGCCCGGCCGGGGGAGATCAGCCCCAGCATTTT. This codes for CASSPAGGDQPQHF.